Listed below are T cell receptor beta chains from one sample, sequenced in a study of control samples from healthy donors and cancer patients. The table came from immunoSEQ multiplex PCR; TCRdb's copy has only in-frame clones and leaves some out. The sample contains around 120,000 clones, around 86% of which appear only once. Sequenced material: blood. These receptors were obtained from a man between 35 and 55 years old in good health. Both conserved end residues are part of each CDR3. For some rows the clone size is stated as once, few or many, or as a class when expanded; others skip it.

v_gene	j_gene	abundance	CDR3aa
TRBV7-2	TRBJ2-2	.	CASSLGLANTGELFF
TRBV21-1	TRBJ1-2	.	CASSKEAPAGTVHTAEANYGYTF
TRBV9	TRBJ1-2	.	CASSAQGSYGYTF
TRBV6-2/TRBV6-3	TRBJ1-5	.	CASSRGRQPQHF
TRBV18	TRBJ1-1	.	CASSPYLLDNAKNTEAFF
TRBV9	TRBJ1-2	.	CASRRGQNYGYTF
TRBV6-5	TRBJ1-2	.	CASSYGRYGYTF
TRBV7-2	TRBJ1-2	.	CASSLGGPGLYGYTF
TRBV18	TRBJ1-1	once	CASSPPRVADTEAFF
TRBV19	TRBJ1-1	once	CASSISIISGQGSNTEAFF
TRBV29-1	TRBJ2-5	.	CSVDRLGVETQYF
TRBV11-3	TRBJ2-5	.	CASSLTVQETQYF
TRBV7-3	TRBJ2-5	.	CASSPGLAGVRETQYF
TRBV12-3/TRBV12-4	TRBJ1-2	.	CASTPGTVAGYTF
TRBV4-2	TRBJ2-7	.	CASSQDRGGVKTYEQYF